One sample yielded the 13 T cell receptor beta chains listed below, sequenced in a study of vaccination and CD4 T cells after COVID-19. Stated treatment: roughly 10-day PBMC culture with coronavirus spike peptide pools or control peptides (ViraFEST assay). The antigens for these receptors are not known. Oncomine TCR Beta short-read sequencing was applied to DNA from cultured CD4+ T cells. Each CDR3 protein gets one entry after TCRdb re-called the PCR reads with MiXCR. The sample consists of 9,000 to 15,000 distinct CDR3 sequences, 44% of them appearing once. Specimen: cultured CD4+ T cells from blood. These receptors came from a human donor with COVID-19.

This clonotype turned up a few times. The chain uses TRBV20-1 and TRBJ2-1, with 9 bases fitting TRBD2. CDR3 length: 15 residues. V was clipped by 0 bases and J by 12 bases; unmatched bases: 12. CDR1 and CDR2 (germline): DFQATT, SNEGSKA (reference sequence). CDR3 region: CSARELAGAALAQFF. For the CDR3, the DNA is TGCAGTGCTAGAGAATTAGCGGGGGCCGCGTTGGCGCAGTTCTTC.

The chain links TRBV7-3 to TRBJ2-7, with D possibly being TRBD1 (6 bases). V shed 2 bases and J shed 3 bases, with 14 bases lying between them. This CDR3 has 15 residues. Germline values: CDR1 SGHTA, CDR2 FQGTGA. The chain's CDR3 is CASSLGQGSFYEQYF. The CDR3, as DNA: TGTGCCAGCAGCTTAGGGCAGGGGTCATTCTACGAGCAGTACTTC.

The V and J genes are TRBV20-1 and TRBJ2-3, with D possibly matching TRBD2 (6 bases). Germline CDR1 is DFQATT and CDR2 is SNEGSKA (reference sequence). The CDR3 is 13 amino acids. V was trimmed by 6 bases and J by 2 bases, leaving 12 bases between them. The chain's CDR3 is CSASTSDTDTQYF. DNA for the CDR3: TGCAGTGCGTCGACTAGTGACACAGATACGCAGTATTTT.

This clonotype was recorded a few times. The chain carries TRBV7-6 and TRBJ1-4, with TRBD1 matching over 10 bases. V lost 0 bases, J lost 7 bases, and 2 bases stayed unmatched. This CDR3 has 15 amino acids. Per germline, CDR1 SGHVS and CDR2 FNYEAQ. As DNA, the CDR3 is TGTGCCAGCAGCTTAGCGGGGGACAGGGGTGAAAAACTGTTTTTT. Encoded protein: CASSLAGDRGEKLFF. Supplemented by reference TRBV7-6 and TRBJ1-4, the full variable domain reads GAGVSQSPRYKVTKRGQDVALRCDPISGHVSLYWYRQALGQGPEFLTYFNYEAQQDKSGLPNDRFSAERPEGSISTLTIQRTEQRDSAMYRCASSLAGDRGEKLFFGSGTQLSVL.

The V call is TRBV7-9, the J call TRBJ1-6; 10 positions agree with TRBD1. V shed 5 bases and J 6 bases; nucleotides not matched to a gene: 13. Germline CDR1 SEHNR, CDR2 FQNEAQ (reference sequence). The CDR3 is 18 amino acids. The CDR3 sequence is CASSPGQGKEIRNSPLHF. CDR3 nucleotides: TGTGCCAGCAGCCCGGGACAGGGGAAGGAGATACGTAATTCACCCCTCCACTTT.

V usage is TRBV20-1 and J usage is TRBJ2-3; possibly TRBD2 for D (6 bases). This CDR3 is built from 14 residues. V was clipped by 5 bases and J by 1 base, with 13 bases between them. Germline V lookup: CDR1 DFQATT, CDR2 SNEGSKA (reference sequence). This CDR3 reads CSAAQPGGTDTQYF. The CDR3 nucleotides read TGCAGTGCTGCCCAACCGGGGGGCACAGATACGCAGTATTTT.

V usage is TRBV30 and J usage is TRBJ2-1; D unresolved. CDR3 length equals 13 residues. Germline values: CDR1 GTSNPN, CDR2 SVGIG (reference sequence). V was clipped by 0 bases and J by 8 bases, with 11 bases between them. CDR3 loop: CAWSVSLGHEQFF. The CDR3 bases are TGTGCCTGGAGTGTCAGTTTGGGTCATGAGCAGTTCTTC.

There are a few counts of this clonotype. The rearrangement joins TRBV20-1 to TRBJ1-2, with D maybe TRBD1 (5 bases). CDR1 and CDR2 from the germline V gene are DFQATT and SNEGSKA (reference sequence). The CDR3 loop spans 13 amino acids. V was pared by 3 bases and J by 5 bases, with 13 bases between. In DNA, the CDR3 is TGCAGTGCTAGCAGGGAATCAACTTATGGCTACACCTTC. Encoded protein: CSASRESTYGYTF.

The chain links TRBV20-1 to TRBJ2-2, with 8 nucleotides matching TRBD1. Germline CDR1 and CDR2: DFQATT and SNEGSKA (reference sequence). V shed 1 base and J 4 bases; nucleotides not matched to a gene: 5. The CDR3 consists of 15 residues. For the CDR3, the DNA is TGCAGTGCTAGAGGCCTTGGACAGGGCACCGGGGAGCTGTTTTTT. Translating gives CSARGLGQGTGELFF.

J is TRBJ1-1 and V is TRBV27; 12 bases are shared with TRBD1. Per germline, CDR1 MNHEY and CDR2 SMNVEV (reference sequence). This CDR3 region has 17 residues. V was pared by 7 bases and J by 1 base, with 10 bases of the junction left unmatched. CDR3 coding DNA: TGTGCCAGCACGGGGGGGACAGGGGGCTTTACGAACACTGAAGCTTTCTTT. It specifies CASTGGTGGFTNTEAFF.

J is TRBJ2-5 and V is TRBV6-1; TRBD1 is a possible D gene (6 bases). The CDR3 is 14 residues long. Trimming pared 6 bases from V and 4 bases from J, leaving 15 bases between. Germline loops: CDR1 MNHNS, CDR2 SASEGT. CDR3 region: CASRHVRDTETQYF. The DNA for the CDR3 is TGTGCCAGCAGACACGTCCGGGACACAGAGACCCAGTACTTC.

Here the CDR3 DNA reads TGTGCCAGCAGCTTAGTAGGGACAGGGAAAGGCTACACCTTC. It encodes CASSLVGTGKGYTF. The rearrangement joins TRBV7-2 to TRBJ1-2; 9 bases line up with TRBD1. This CDR3 has 14 amino acids. Per germline, CDR1 SGHTA and CDR2 FQGNSA. Germline trimming cut 1 base from V and 8 bases from J; bases unmatched to any gene: 5.

The table lists this clonotype with a few counts. The chain recombines TRBV2 with TRBJ1-5, with 12 bases that match TRBD1. The length of the CDR3 is 17 residues. Germline V lookup: CDR1 SNHLY, CDR2 FYNNEI. Trimming cost V 4 bases and J 2 bases; bases outside gene matches: 6. The CDR3 loop reads CASSGGTGGVGNQPQHF. The CDR3 DNA reads TGTGCCAGCAGTGGGGGGACAGGGGGCGTTGGCAATCAGCCCCAGCATTTT.